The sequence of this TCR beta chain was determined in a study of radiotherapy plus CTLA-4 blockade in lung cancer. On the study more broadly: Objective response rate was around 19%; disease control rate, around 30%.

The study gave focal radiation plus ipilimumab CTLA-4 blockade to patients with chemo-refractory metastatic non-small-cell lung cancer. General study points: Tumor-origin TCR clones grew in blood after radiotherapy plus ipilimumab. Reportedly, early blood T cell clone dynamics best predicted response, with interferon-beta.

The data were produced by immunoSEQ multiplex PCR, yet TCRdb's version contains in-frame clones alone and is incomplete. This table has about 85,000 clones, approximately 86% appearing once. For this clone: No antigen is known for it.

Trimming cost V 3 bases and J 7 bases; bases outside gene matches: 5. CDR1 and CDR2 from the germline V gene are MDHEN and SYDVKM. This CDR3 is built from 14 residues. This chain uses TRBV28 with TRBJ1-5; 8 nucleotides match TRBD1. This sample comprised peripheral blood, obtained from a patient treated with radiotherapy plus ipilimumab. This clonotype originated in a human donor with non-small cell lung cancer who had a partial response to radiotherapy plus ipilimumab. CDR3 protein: CASSLRTGYQPQHF. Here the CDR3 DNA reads TGTGCCAGCAGTTTGCGGACAGGGTACCAGCCCCAGCATTTT.